A single sample gave rise to the 16 T cell receptor beta chains below, sequenced in a study of beta chain features in type 1 diabetes. Expressed TCRB transcripts got sequenced, as all isolated RNA was reverse transcribed. Method: immunoSEQ multiplex PCR; TCRdb's copy keeps in-frame clones and lacks some. The data hold fewer than 650,000 clones, with 15% observed a single time. The sample consisted of naive CD4+ T cells from blood. The source of these receptors is a man between 18 and 29 years old in good health.

This clone was counted many times. The V gene is TRBV10-3, the J gene TRBJ2-1, with D unclear. This CDR3 is 13 amino acids long. V lost 10 bases and J lost 7, with 17 bases in between. Per germline, CDR1 ENHRY and CDR2 SYGVKD. This chain's CDR3 is CATSGRASNEQFF. CDR3 sequence (DNA): TGTGCCACCTCCGGTCGGGCCTCAAATGAGCAGTTCTTC.

The rearrangement uses TRBV6-5 and TRBJ1-5; no clear D gene. The CDR3 length is 14 residues. Germline V gene sequence: CDR1 MNHEY, CDR2 SVGAGI. Trimming took off 2 bases at V and 7 bases at J, with 12 bases between the two ends. The CDR3: CASSYDQFSQPQHF. The DNA for the CDR3 is TGTGCCAGCAGTTACGACCAGTTTTCCCAGCCCCAGCATTTT.

This clone was picked up a small number of times. The chain recombines TRBV2 with TRBJ2-7, with 16 nucleotides matching TRBD2. Per the germline V gene, CDR1 is SNHLY and CDR2 is FYNNEI. V lost 9 bases to trimming and J lost 7 bases; unmatched junction nucleotides: 9. The CDR3 is 15 residues long. The CDR3 nucleotides read TGTGCCAGGTCCGGGACTAGCGGGGGGGCCGGAGAGCAGTACTTC. It specifies CARSGTSGGAGEQYF.

This clone showed up just a few times. The chain links TRBV7-2 to TRBJ2-7, with 9 bases matching TRBD2. The CDR3 loop spans 15 amino acids. The germline V gene encodes CDR1 SGHTA and CDR2 FQGNSA. Trimming cost V 0 bases and J 3 bases; bases outside gene matches: 3. In DNA, the CDR3 is TGTGCCAGCAGCTTAGCTAGCGGGAGCGGCTACGAGCAGTACTTC. Translating it yields CASSLASGSGYEQYF.

This clone was detected a few times. Here the CDR3 reads CSVEGTSGTEQYF. CDR3 bases: TGCAGCGTTGAAGGGACTAGCGGGACGGAGCAGTACTTC. This sequence joins TRBV29-1 and TRBJ2-7; 12 positions match TRBD2. CDR3 size: 13 residues. V was pared by 1 base and J by 7 bases, with 2 bases of the junction left unmatched. Germline V lookup: CDR1 SQVTM, CDR2 ANQGSEA.

This clone was seen a few times. The rearrangement uses TRBV5-1 and TRBJ2-7, with 10 bases lining up with TRBD1. Germline CDR1 reads SGHRS; CDR2 reads YFSETQ. CDR3 length: 14 residues. V lost 5 bases and J lost 2; bases outside the gene matches: 4. In DNA, the CDR3 is TGCGCCAGCAGGAGGACAGGGGGGACCTACGAGCAGTACTTC. Its protein is CASRRTGGTYEQYF.

The chain uses TRBV7-2 and TRBJ1-5, with D hard to call. The CDR3 contains 14 residues. From germline, CDR1 is SGHTA and CDR2 FQGNSA. The V end was cut by 4 bases, the J end by 2 bases, with 9 bases between. The chain's CDR3 is CASSWDGGNQPQHF. DNA of the CDR3: TGTGCCAGCAGCTGGGATGGGGGCAATCAGCCCCAGCATTTT.

This clone has only a few counts. The genes are TRBV28 and TRBJ2-5; a possible D gene is TRBD2 (6 bases). The V end lost 4 bases, the J end lost 4 bases, and 10 bases lay between the germline ends. The length of the CDR3 is 13 residues. Germline V gene sequence: CDR1 MDHEN, CDR2 SYDVKM. CDR3 DNA: TGTGCCAGCAGTTGGACTAACCCAGAGACCCAGTACTTC. Its protein is CASSWTNPETQYF.

This clone was observed a few times. The V call is TRBV28, the J call TRBJ2-7; 9 bases agree with TRBD1. V lost 6 bases, J lost 4 bases, and 10 bases stayed unmatched. This CDR3 region has 15 residues. Per the germline V gene, CDR1 is MDHEN and CDR2 is SYDVKM. CDR3: CASRLPGQGLYEQYF. The CDR3 region has the DNA TGTGCCAGCAGACTACCGGGACAGGGTCTATACGAGCAGTACTTC.

A few counts support this clone. The J gene is TRBJ2-7, the V gene TRBV7-2; TRBD1 matches 9 bases. This CDR3 is 16 amino acids long. The V and J ends lost 6 bases and 3 bases, in that order; junction bases with no gene match: 12. Germline lookup yields CDR1 SGHTA and CDR2 FQGNSA. The CDR3 sequence is CASSRTGGTKFYEQYF. In DNA form, the CDR3 reads TGTGCCAGCAGTCGAACAGGGGGCACTAAGTTCTACGAGCAGTACTTC.

CDR3 DNA sequence: TGTGCCAGCAGCTCTCGAAGGGGACGAAACACCATATATTTT. This gives the protein CASSSRRGRNTIYF. V is TRBV7-9 and J is TRBJ1-3; weak D call: TRBD1 (5 bases). V dropped 4 bases and J dropped 5 bases, with 12 bases sitting between them. This CDR3 region has 14 residues. Germline V CDR1 and CDR2: SEHNR, FQNEAQ (reference sequence).

This clone was recorded many times. The chain combines TRBV9 with TRBJ1-4; 10 bases line up with TRBD1. This CDR3 region has 14 residues. The germline gives CDR1 SGDLS, CDR2 YYNGEE. With 3 bases clipped from V and 8 bases from J, the junction kept 4 bases outside the gene matches. CDR3 DNA sequence: TGTGCCAGCAGCGCTGGACAGGGGGAAGAAAAACTGTTTTTT. It translates to CASSAGQGEEKLFF.

A few counts support this clone. This chain's CDR3 is CASSFLAGLAKNIQYF. Written as DNA, the CDR3 is TGTGCCAGCAGCTTCCTAGCGGGCCTAGCCAAAAACATTCAGTACTTC. The chain links TRBV11-2 to TRBJ2-4; TRBD2 matches at 8 bases. The length of the CDR3 is 16 residues. Germline trimming cut 3 bases from V and 0 bases from J; bases unmatched to any gene: 4. CDR1 is SGHAT, CDR2 FQNNGV, per germline.

This rearrangement joins TRBV7-2 to TRBJ1-5; D may be TRBD1 (5 bases). The V end lost 5 bases, the J end lost 5 bases, and 13 bases lay between the germline ends. Germline CDR1 is SGHTA and CDR2 is FQGNSA. This CDR3 is 14 amino acids long. CDR3 sequence: CASSPRGRDQPQHF. CDR3 sequence (DNA): TGTGCCAGCAGCCCCCGGGGGAGGGATCAGCCCCAGCATTTT.

The rearrangement joins TRBV12-5 to TRBJ1-1; D is possibly TRBD1 (5 bases). V was shortened by 7 bases and J by 6 bases, with 9 bases between the two germline ends. Per the germline V gene, CDR1 is LGHNT and CDR2 is FRNRAP. The CDR3 contains 11 residues. CDR3 loop: CASARGAEAFF. CDR3 in DNA: TGTGCTAGTGCCCGGGGCGCTGAAGCTTTCTTT.

About this clone: An end of the junction does not agree with germline; a read error may underlie this. For the CDR3, the DNA is TGTGCCAGCAGCTTAGATAGCGATCAGCCCCAGCATTTT. Its translation: CASSLDSDQPQHF. J is TRBJ1-5 and V is TRBV11-2; D call uncertain. CDR1 is SGHAT and CDR2 is FQNNGV in the germline V gene. The CDR3 covers 13 residues. The whole variable domain, filled in from reference TRBV11-2 and TRBJ1-5, reads EAGVAQSPRYKIIEKRQSVAFWCNPISGHATLYWYQQILGQGPKLLIQFQNNGVVDDSQLPKDRFSAERLKGVDSTLKIQPAKLEDSAVYLCASSLDSDQPQHFGDGTRLSIL.